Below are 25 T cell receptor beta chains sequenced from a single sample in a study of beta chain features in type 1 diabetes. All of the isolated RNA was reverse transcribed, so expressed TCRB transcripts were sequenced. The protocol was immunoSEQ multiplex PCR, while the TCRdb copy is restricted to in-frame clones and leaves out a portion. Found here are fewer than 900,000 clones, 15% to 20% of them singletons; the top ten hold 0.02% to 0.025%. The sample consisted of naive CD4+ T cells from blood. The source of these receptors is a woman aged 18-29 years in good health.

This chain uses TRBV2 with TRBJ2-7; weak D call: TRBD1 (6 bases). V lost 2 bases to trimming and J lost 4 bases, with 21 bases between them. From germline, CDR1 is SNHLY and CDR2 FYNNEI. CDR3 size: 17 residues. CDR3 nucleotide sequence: TGTGCCAGCAGTGAAATCAGTTGGACAGTCTTTTCGTACGAGCAGTACTTC. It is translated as CASSEISWTVFSYEQYF.

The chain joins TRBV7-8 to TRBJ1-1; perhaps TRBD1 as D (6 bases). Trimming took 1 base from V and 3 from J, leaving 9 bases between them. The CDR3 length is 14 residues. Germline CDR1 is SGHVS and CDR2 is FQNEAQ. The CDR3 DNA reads TGTGCCAGCAGCTTAGGGACAGTCTACACTGAAGCTTTCTTT. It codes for CASSLGTVYTEAFF.

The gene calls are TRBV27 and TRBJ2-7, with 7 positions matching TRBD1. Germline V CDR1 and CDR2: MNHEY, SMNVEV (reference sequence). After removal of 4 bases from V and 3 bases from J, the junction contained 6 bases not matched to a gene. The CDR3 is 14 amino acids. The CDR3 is CASSSGTVGYEQYF. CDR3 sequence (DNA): TGTGCCAGCAGTTCGGGGACAGTGGGCTACGAGCAGTACTTC.

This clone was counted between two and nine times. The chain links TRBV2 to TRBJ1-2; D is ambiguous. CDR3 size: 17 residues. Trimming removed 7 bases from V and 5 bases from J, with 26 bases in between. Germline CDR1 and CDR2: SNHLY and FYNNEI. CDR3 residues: CASIPPQGLPGFYGYTF. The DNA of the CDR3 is TGTGCCAGCATCCCTCCCCAAGGCCTCCCCGGGTTTTATGGCTACACCTTC.

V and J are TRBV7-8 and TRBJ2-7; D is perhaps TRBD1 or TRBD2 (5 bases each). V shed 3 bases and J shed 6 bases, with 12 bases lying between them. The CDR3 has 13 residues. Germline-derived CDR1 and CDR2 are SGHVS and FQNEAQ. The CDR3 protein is CASSFVGTGEQYF. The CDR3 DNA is TGTGCCAGCAGCTTCGTCGGGACGGGCGAGCAGTACTTC.

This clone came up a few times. CDR3 amino acids: CATSRDWPPEGEQFF. CDR3 DNA sequence: TGTGCCACCAGCAGAGATTGGCCCCCCGAGGGTGAGCAGTTCTTC. The rearrangement links TRBV15 to TRBJ2-1; possible D gene TRBD2, 5 bases. With 0 bases removed from V and 9 bases from J, the gap between germline ends came to 15 bases. Germline V CDR1 and CDR2: LNHNV, YYDKDF (reference sequence). The CDR3 runs 15 residues.

CDR3: CASRNVAGGTYEQYF. CDR3 nucleotide sequence: TGCGCCAGCAGGAATGTAGCGGGTGGAACCTACGAGCAGTACTTC. V is TRBV5-1 and J is TRBJ2-7, with 7 nucleotides matching TRBD2. Germline V gene data show CDR1 as SGHRS and CDR2 as YFSETQ. V dropped 5 bases and J dropped 2; count of bases not matched to a gene: 10. The CDR3 runs 15 residues.

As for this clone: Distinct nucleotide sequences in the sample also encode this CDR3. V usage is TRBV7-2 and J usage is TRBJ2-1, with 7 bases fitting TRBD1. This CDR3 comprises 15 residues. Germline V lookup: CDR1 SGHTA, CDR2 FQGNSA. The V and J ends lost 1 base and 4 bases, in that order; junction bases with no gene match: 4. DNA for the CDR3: TGTGCCAGCAGCTTAGGACAGGGCCCATACAATGAGCAGTTCTTC. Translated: CASSLGQGPYNEQFF.

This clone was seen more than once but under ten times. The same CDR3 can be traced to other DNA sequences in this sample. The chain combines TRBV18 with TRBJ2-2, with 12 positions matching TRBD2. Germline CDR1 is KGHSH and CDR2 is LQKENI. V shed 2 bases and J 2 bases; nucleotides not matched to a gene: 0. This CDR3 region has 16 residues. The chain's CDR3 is CASSPGLAGNTGELFF. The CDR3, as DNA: TGTGCCAGCTCACCAGGACTAGCGGGAAACACCGGGGAGCTGTTTTTT.

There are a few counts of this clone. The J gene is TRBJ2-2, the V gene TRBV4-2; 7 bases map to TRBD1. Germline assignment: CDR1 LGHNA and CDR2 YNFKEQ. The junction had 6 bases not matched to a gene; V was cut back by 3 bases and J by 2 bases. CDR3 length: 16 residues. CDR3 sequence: CASSQSGTANTGELFF. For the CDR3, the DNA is TGTGCCAGCAGCCAGTCCGGGACAGCCAACACCGGGGAGCTGTTTTTT.

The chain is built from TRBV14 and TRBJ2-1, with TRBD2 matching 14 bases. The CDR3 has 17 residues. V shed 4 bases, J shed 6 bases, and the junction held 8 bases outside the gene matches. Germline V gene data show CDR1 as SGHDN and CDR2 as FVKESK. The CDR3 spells CASSLQTSGRAGNEQFF. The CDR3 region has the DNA TGTGCCAGCAGCCTTCAGACTAGCGGGAGGGCCGGCAATGAGCAGTTCTTC.

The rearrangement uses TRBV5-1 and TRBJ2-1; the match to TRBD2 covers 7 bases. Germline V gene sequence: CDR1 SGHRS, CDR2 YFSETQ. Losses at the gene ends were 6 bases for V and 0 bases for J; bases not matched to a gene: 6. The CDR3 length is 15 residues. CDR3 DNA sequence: TGCGCCAGCACCTCTGGCGGGAGCTCCTACAATGAGCAGTTCTTC. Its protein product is CASTSGGSSYNEQFF.

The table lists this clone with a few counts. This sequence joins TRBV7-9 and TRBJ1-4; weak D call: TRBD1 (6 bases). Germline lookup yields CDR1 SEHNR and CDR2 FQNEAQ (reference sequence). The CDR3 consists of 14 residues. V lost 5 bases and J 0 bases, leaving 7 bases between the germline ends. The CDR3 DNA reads TGTGCCAGCAGCAACAGGGCAACTAATGAAAAACTGTTTTTT. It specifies CASSNRATNEKLFF.

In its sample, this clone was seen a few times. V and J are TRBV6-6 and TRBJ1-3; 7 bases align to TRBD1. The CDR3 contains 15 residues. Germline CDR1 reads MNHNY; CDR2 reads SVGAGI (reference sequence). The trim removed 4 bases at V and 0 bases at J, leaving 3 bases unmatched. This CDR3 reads CASSWTGDSGNTIYF. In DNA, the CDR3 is TGTGCCAGCAGTTGGACAGGCGACTCTGGAAACACCATATATTTT.

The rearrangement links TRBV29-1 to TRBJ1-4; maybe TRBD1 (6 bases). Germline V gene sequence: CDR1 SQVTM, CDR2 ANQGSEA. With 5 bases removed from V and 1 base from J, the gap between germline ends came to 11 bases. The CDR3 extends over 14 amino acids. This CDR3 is CSVRNRETNEKLFF. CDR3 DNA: TGCAGCGTTCGCAACAGGGAAACTAATGAAAAACTGTTTTTT.

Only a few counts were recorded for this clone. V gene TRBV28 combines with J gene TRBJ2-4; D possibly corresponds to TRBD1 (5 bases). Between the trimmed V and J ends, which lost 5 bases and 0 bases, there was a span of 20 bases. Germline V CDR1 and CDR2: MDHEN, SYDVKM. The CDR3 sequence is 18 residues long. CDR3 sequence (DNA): TGTGCCAGCAGTCCACAGGTCTCCACACGTCTAGCCAAAAACATTCAGTACTTC. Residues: CASSPQVSTRLAKNIQYF. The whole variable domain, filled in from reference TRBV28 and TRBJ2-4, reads DVKVTQSSRYLVKRTGEKVFLECVQDMDHENMFWYRQDPGLGLRLIYFSYDVKMKEKGDIPEGYSVSREKKERFSLILESASTNQTSMYLCASSPQVSTRLAKNIQYFGAGTRLSVL.

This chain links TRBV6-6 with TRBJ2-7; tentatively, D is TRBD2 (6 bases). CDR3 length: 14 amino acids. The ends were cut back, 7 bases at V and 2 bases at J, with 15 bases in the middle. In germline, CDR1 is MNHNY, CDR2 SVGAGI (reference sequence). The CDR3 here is CASKTGGVTYEQYF. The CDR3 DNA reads TGTGCCAGCAAGACCGGAGGGGTAACCTACGAGCAGTACTTC.

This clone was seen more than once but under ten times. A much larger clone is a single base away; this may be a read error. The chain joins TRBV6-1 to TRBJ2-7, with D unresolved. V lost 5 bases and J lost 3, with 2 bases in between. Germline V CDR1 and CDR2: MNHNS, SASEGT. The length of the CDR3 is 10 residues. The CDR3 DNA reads TGTGCCAGCAGTTACTACGAGCAGTACTTC. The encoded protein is CASSYYEQYF.

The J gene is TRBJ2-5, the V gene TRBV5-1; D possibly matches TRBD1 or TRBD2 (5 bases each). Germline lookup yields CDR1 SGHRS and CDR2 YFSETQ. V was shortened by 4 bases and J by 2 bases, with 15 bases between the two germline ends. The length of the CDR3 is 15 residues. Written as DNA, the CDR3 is TGCGCCAGCAGCATCGGGACGATGAAGCAAGAGACCCAGTACTTC. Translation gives CASSIGTMKQETQYF.

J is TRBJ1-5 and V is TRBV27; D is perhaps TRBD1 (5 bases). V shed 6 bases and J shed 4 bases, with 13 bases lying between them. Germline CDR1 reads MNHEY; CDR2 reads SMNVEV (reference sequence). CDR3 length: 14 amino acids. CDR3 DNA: TGTGCCAGCAGCATAGGAACAGGTAATCAGCCCCAGCATTTT. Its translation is CASSIGTGNQPQHF.

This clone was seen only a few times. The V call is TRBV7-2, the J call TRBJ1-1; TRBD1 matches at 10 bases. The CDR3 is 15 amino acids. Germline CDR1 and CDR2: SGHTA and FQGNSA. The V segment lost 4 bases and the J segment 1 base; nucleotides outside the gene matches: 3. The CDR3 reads CASSSGQGTNTEAFF. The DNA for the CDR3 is TGTGCCAGCAGCTCGGGACAGGGGACGAACACTGAAGCTTTCTTT.

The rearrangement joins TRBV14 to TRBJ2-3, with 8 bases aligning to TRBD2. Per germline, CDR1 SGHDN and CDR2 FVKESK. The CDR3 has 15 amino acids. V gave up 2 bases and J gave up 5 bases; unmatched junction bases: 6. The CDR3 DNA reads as TGTGCCAGCAGCCAACTCGGGACTAGTGGAGATACGCAGTATTTT. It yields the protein CASSQLGTSGDTQYF. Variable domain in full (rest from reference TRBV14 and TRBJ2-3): EAGVTQFPSHSVIEKGQTVTLRCDPISGHDNLYWYRRVMGKEIKFLLHFVKESKQDESGMPNNRFLAERTGGTYSTLKVQPAELEDSGVYFCASSQLGTSGDTQYFGPGTRLTVL.

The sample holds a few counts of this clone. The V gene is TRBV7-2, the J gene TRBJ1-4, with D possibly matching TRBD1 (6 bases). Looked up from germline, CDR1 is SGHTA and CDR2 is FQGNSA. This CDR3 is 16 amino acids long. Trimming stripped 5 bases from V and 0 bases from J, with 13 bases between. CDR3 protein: CASSLPTGTTNEKLFF. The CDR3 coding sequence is TGTGCCAGCAGCCTTCCGACAGGCACAACTAATGAAAAACTGTTTTTT.

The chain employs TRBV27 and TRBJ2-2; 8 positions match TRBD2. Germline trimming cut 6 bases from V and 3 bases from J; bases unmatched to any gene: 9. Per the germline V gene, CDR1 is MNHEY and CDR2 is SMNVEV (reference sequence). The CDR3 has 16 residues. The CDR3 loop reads CASRIFGTRDTGELFF. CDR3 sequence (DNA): TGTGCCAGCAGAATATTCGGGACTAGGGACACCGGGGAGCTGTTTTTT.

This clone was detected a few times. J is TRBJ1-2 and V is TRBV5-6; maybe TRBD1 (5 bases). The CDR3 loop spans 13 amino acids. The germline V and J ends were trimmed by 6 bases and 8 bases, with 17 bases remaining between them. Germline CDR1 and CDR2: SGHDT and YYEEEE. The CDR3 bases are TGTGCCAGCAAAAAAGGAGGCAGGGAGGGCTACACCTTC. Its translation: CASKKGGREGYTF.